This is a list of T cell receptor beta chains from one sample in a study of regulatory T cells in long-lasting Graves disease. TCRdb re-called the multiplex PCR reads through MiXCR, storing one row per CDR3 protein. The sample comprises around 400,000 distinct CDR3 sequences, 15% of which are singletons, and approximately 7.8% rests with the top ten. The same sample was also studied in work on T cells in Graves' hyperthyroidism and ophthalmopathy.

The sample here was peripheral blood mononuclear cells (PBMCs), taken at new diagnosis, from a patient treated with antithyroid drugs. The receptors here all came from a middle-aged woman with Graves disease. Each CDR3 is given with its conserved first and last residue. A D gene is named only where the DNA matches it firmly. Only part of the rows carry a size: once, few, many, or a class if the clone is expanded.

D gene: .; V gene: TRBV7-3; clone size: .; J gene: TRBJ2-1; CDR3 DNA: TGTGCCAGCAGCCCCAAGGATGACGGCGGCTCCTACAATGAGCAGTTCTTC; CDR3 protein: CASSPKDDGGSYNEQFF
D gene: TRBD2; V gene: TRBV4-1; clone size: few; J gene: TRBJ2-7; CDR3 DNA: TGCGCCAGCAGCCAACATACGGGGGGTGGGAGCGAGCAGTACTTC; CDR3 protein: CASSQHTGGGSEQYF
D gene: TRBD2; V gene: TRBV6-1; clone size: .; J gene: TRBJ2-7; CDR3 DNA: TGTGCCAGCAGTGATGTTCGGGGGGCCTACGAGCAGTACTTC; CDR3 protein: CASSDVRGAYEQYF
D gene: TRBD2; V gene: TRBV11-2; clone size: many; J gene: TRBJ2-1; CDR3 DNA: TGTGCCAGCAGCTTGACTAGCGCAATCTACAATGAGCAGTTCTTC; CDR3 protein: CASSLTSAIYNEQFF
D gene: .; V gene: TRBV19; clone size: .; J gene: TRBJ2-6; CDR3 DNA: TGTGCCAGTAGTATAAACCGCTCTGGGGCCAACGTCCTGACTTTC; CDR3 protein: CASSINRSGANVLTF
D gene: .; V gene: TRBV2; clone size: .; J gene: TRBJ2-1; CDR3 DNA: TGTGCCAGCAGTGAAGGACTAGTAAGGAATGAGCAGTTCTTC; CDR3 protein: CASSEGLVRNEQFF
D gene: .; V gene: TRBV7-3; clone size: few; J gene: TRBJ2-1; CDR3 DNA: TGTGCCAGCAGCTCCCCGGGACTCGGGGGTGAGCAGTTCTTC; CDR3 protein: CASSSPGLGGEQFF
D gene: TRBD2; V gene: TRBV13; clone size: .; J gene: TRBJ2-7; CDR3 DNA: TGTGCCAGCAGCTTAGTGTCAGCAGGGACGTCTGGCGGGAGCGGTACCTACGAGCAGTACTTC; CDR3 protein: CASSLVSAGTSGGSGTYEQYF
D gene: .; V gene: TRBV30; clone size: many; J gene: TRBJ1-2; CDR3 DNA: TGTGCCTGGAACATTTTAGATGGTGGCTACACCTTC; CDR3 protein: CAWNILDGGYTF
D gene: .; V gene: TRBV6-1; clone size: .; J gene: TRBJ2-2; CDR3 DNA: TGTGCCAGCAGTGAAAGGAACGGGTACACCGGGGAGCTGTTTTTT; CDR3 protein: CASSERNGYTGELFF
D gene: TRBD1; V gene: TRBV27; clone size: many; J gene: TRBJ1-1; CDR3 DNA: TGTGCCAGCAGTCCCGACAGGGATCGAGACACTGAAGCTTTCTTT; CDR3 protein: CASSPDRDRDTEAFF
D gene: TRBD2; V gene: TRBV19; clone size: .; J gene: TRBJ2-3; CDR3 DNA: TGTGCCAGTAGTATAGTCGGACTAGCGGAAACAGATACGCAGTATTTT; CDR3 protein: CASSIVGLAETDTQYF
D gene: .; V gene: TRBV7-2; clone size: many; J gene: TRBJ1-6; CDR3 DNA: TGTGCCAGCAGCTACCGTCAAAAGGGGGATTCACCCCTCCACTTT; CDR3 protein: CASSYRQKGDSPLHF
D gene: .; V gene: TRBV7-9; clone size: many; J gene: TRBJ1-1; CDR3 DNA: TGTGCCAGCAGCTTTGCCCAGAACACTGAAGCTTTCTTT; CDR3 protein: CASSFAQNTEAFF
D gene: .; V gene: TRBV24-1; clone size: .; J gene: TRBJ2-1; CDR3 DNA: TGTGCCACCAGTGATTTGACCGGGGACGGGAGCTCCTACAATGAGCAGTTCTTC; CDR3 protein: CATSDLTGDGSSYNEQFF
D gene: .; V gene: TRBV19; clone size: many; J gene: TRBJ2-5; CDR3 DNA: TGTGCCAGTAGTATAGCAGGAGGCCTCCAAGAGACCCAGTACTTC; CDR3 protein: CASSIAGGLQETQYF
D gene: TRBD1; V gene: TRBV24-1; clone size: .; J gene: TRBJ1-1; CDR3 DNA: TGTGCCACCAGTGACGGACAGGGGAACACTGAAGCTTTCTTT; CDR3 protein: CATSDGQGNTEAFF